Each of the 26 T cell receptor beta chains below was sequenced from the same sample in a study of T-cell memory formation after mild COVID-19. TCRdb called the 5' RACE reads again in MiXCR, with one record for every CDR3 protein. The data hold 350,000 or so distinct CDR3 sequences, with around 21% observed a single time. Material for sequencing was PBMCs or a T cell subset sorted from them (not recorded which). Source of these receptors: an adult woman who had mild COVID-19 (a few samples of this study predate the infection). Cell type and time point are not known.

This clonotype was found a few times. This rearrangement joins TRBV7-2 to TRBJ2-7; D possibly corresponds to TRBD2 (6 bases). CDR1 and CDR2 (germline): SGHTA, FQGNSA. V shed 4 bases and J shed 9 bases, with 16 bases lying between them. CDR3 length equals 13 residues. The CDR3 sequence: CASSWRANVGQYF. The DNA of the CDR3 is TGTGCCAGCAGCTGGAGGGCTAACGTGGGGCAGTACTTC. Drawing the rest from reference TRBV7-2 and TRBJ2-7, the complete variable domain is GAGVSQSPSNKVTEKGKDVELRCDPISGHTALYWYRQSLGQGLEFLIYFQGNSAPDKSGLPSDRFSAERTGGSVSTLTIQRTQQEDSAVYLCASSWRANVGQYFGPGTRLTVT.

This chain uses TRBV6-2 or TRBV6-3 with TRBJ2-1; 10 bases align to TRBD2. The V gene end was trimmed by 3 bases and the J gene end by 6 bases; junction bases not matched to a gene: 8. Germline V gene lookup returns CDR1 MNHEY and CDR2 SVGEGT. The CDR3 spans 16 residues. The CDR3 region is CASSYSVAGGGNEQFF. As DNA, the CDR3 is TGTGCCAGCAGTTATTCGGTAGCGGGGGGCGGCAATGAGCAGTTCTTC.

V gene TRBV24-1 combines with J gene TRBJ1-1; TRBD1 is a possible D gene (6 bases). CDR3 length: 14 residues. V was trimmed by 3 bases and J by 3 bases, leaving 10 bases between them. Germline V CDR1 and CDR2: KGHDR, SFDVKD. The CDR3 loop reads CATSDPRGHTEAFF. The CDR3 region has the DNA TGTGCCACCAGTGATCCCAGGGGACACACTGAAGCTTTCTTT.

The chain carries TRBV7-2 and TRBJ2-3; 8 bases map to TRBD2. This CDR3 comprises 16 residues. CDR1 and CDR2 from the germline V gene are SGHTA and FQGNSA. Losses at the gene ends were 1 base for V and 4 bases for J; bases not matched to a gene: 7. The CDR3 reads CASSLVPGRASDTQYF. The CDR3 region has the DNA TGTGCCAGCAGCTTAGTCCCCGGGAGGGCCTCAGATACGCAGTATTTT.

CDR3 protein: CSAHRGTASTDTQYF. CDR3 DNA: TGCAGTGCTCACCGAGGGACAGCTAGCACAGATACGCAGTATTTT. The V and J genes are TRBV20-1 and TRBJ2-3; 7 bases fit TRBD1. CDR3 length equals 15 residues. Per the germline V gene, CDR1 is DFQATT and CDR2 is SNEGSKA (reference sequence). The trim removed 5 bases at V and 0 bases at J, leaving 8 bases unmatched.

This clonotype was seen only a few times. CDR3 in amino acids: CASASGQGAINYGYTF. Written as DNA, the CDR3 is TGTGCCAGCGCCTCGGGACAGGGGGCAATAAACTATGGCTACACCTTC. The chain carries TRBV2 and TRBJ1-2; 12 nucleotides match TRBD1. The CDR3 has 16 residues. Germline V gene data show CDR1 as SNHLY and CDR2 as FYNNEI. With V trimmed by 8 bases and J by 2 bases, 9 bases remained unmatched.

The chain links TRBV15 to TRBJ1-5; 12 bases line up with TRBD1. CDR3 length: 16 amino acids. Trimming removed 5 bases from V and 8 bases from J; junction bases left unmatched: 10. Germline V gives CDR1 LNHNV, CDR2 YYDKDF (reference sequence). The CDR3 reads CATSGKGTGGVEPQHF. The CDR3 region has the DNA TGTGCCACCAGCGGAAAAGGGACAGGGGGCGTTGAGCCCCAGCATTTT.

CDR3 residues: CASSDRGQRAGELFF. CDR3 DNA sequence: TGTGCCAGCAGTGACCGGGGACAGAGGGCCGGGGAGCTGTTTTTT. The chain is built from TRBV2 and TRBJ2-2; 7 nucleotides match TRBD1. Trimming cost V 3 bases and J 6 bases; bases outside gene matches: 7. Per the germline V gene, CDR1 is SNHLY and CDR2 is FYNNEI. This CDR3 comprises 15 residues. Full variable domain (rest looked up from reference TRBV2 and TRBJ2-2): EPEVTQTPSHQVTQMGQEVILRCVPISNHLYFYWYRQILGQKVEFLVSFYNNEISEKSEIFDDQFSVERPDGSNFTLKIRSTKLEDSAMYFCASSDRGQRAGELFFGEGSRLTVL.

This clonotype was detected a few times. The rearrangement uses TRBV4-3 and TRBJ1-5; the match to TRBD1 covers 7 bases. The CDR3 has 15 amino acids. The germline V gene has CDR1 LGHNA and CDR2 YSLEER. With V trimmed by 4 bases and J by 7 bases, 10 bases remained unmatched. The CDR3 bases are TGCGCCAGCAGCCCAACCCGACAGGGTACGCAGCCCCAGCATTTT. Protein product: CASSPTRQGTQPQHF.

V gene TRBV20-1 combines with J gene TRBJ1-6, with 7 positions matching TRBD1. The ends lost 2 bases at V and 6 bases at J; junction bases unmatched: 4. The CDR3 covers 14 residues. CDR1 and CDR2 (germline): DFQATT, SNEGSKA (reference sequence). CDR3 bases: TGCAGTGCTAGACGGGACAGTCCTAATTCACCCCTCCACTTT. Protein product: CSARRDSPNSPLHF.

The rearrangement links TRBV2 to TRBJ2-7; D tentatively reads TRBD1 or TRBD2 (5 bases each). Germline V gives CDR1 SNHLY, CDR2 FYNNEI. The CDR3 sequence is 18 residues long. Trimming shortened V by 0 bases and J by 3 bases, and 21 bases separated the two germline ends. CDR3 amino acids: CASSEALGAPARGYEQYF. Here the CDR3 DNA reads TGTGCCAGCAGTGAAGCGCTCGGGGCCCCCGCGAGAGGCTACGAGCAGTACTTC.

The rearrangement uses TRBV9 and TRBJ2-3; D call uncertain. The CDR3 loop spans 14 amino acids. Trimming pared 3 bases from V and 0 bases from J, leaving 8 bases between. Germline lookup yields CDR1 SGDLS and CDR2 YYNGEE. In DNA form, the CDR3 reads TGTGCCAGCAGCGATTACGCTAGCACAGATACGCAGTATTTT. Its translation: CASSDYASTDTQYF. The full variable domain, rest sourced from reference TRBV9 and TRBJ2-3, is DSGVTQTPKHLITATGQRVTLRCSPRSGDLSVYWYQQSLDQGLQFLIQYYNGEERAKGNILERFSAQQFPDLHSELNLSSLELGDSALYFCASSDYASTDTQYFGPGTRLTVL.

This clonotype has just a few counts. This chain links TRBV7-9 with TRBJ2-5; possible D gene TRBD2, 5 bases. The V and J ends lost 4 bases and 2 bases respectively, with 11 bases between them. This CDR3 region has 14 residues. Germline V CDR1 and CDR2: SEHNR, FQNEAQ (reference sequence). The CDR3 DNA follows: TGTGCCAGCAGCTCGACCTGGACTCAAGAGACCCAGTACTTC. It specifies CASSSTWTQETQYF.

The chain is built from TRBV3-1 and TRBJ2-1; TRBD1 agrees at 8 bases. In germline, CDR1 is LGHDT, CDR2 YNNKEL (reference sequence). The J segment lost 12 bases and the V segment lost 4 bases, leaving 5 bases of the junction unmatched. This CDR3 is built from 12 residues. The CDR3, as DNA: TGTGCCAGCAGCCCAGACAGGGGCCTGCAGTTCTTC. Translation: CASSPDRGLQFF.

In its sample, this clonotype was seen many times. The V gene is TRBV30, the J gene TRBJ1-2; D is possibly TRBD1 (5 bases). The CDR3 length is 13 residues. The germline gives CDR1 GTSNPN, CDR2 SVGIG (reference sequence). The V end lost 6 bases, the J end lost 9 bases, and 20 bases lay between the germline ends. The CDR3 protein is CACPTRDPTRYTF. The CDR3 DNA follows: TGTGCCTGTCCAACCCGGGACCCCACGCGCTACACCTTC.

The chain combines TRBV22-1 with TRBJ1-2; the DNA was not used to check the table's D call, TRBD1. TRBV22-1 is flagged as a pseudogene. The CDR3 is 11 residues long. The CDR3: CHKGQNYGYTF. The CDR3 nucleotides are TGCCATAAGGGACAGAACTATGGCTACACCTTC.

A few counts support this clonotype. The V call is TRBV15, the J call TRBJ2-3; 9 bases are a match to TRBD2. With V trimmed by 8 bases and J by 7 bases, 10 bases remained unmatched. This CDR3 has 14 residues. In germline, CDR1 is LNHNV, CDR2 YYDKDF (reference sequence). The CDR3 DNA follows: TGTGCCACCCGACCGGGACTAGCCAGCCATACGCAGTATTTT. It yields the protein CATRPGLASHTQYF.

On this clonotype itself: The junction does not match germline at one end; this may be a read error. Here the CDR3 reads CASSLAIGTEDGDF. CDR3 bases: TGTGCCAGCAGCTTAGCAATTGGGACGGAGGATGGGGACTTC. The chain employs TRBV7-8 and TRBJ2-5; D possibly matches TRBD1 or TRBD2 (5 bases each). Germline CDR1 is SGHVS and CDR2 is FQNEAQ. CDR3 length: 14 amino acids.

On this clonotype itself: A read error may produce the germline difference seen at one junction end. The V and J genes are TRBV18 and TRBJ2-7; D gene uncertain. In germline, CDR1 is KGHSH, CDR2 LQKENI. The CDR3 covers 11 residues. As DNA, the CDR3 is TGTGCCAGCTCAGGCTCCAACGAGCAGTACTTC. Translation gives CASSGSNEQYF. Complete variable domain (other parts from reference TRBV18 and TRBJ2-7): NAGVMQNPRHLVRRRGQEARLRCSPMKGHSHVYWYRQLPEEGLKFMVYLQKENIIDESGMPKERFSAEFPKEGPSILRIQQVVRGDSAAYFCASSGSNEQYFGPGTRLTVT.

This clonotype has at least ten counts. CDR3 nucleotides: TGCGCCAGCAGCCAAGAAGATAGCGGGAATGAGCAGTTCTTC. This gives the protein CASSQEDSGNEQFF. The chain employs TRBV4-1 and TRBJ2-1; the match to TRBD2 covers 7 bases. Germline V lookup: CDR1 MGHRA, CDR2 YSYEKL. The CDR3 consists of 14 residues. The J segment lost 7 bases and the V segment lost 0 bases, leaving 3 bases of the junction unmatched.

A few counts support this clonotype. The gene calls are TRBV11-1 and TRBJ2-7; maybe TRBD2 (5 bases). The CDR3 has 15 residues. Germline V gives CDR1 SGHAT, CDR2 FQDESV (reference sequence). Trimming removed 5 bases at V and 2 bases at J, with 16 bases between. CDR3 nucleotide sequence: TGTGCCAGCAGCCGAGACGGACTGCCCACCTACGAGCAGTACTTC. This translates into CASSRDGLPTYEQYF.

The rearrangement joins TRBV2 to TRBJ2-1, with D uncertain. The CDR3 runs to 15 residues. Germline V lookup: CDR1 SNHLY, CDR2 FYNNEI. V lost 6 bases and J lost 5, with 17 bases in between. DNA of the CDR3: TGTGCCAGCAGCCCAGGACGCACTCCTAACAATGAGCAGTTCTTC. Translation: CASSPGRTPNNEQFF. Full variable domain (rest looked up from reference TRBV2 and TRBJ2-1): EPEVTQTPSHQVTQMGQEVILRCVPISNHLYFYWYRQILGQKVEFLVSFYNNEISEKSEIFDDQFSVERPDGSNFTLKIRSTKLEDSAMYFCASSPGRTPNNEQFFGPGTRLTVL.

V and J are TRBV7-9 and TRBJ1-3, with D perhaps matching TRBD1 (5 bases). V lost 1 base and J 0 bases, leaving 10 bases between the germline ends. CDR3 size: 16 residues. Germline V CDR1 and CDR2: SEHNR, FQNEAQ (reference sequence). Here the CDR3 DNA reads TGTGCCAGCAGCTTAGGGGACGTGAGCTCTGGAAACACCATATATTTT. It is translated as CASSLGDVSSGNTIYF.

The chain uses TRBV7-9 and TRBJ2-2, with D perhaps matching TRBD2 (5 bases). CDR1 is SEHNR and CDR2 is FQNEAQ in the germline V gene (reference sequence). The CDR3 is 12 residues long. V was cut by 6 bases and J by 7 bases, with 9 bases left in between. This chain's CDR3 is CASRTDFGELFF. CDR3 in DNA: TGTGCCAGCAGGACGGACTTCGGGGAGCTGTTTTTT.

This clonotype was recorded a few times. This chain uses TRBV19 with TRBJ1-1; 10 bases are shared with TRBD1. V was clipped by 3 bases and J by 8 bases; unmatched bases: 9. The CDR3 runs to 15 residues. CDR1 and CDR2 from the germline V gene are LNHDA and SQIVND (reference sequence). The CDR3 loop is CASSIGGTGAVEAFF. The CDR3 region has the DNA TGTGCCAGTAGTATCGGGGGGACAGGGGCGGTCGAAGCTTTCTTT.

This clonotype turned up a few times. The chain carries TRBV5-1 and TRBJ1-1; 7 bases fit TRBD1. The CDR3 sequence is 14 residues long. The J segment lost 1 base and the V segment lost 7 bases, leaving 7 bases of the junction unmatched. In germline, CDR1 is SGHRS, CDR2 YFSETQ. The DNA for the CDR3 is TGCGCCAGCTATACGGGACAGCCGAACACTGAAGCTTTCTTT. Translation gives CASYTGQPNTEAFF. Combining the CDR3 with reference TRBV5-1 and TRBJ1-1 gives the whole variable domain KAGVTQTPRYLIKTRGQQVTLSCSPISGHRSVSWYQQTPGQGLQFLFEYFSETQRNKGNFPGRFSGRQFSNSRSEMNVSTLELGDSALYLCASYTGQPNTEAFFGQGTRLTVV.